The sequence of this T cell receptor (beta chain) was determined in a study of beta chain features in type 1 diabetes. Looking at the study overall: Over all samples combined, around 110 million sorted cells were examined.

Sequenced material consisted of expressed TCRB transcripts (all of the isolated RNA was reverse transcribed). Sequencing was performed with immunoSEQ multiplex PCR; in TCRdb, only in-frame clones are kept and a portion is missing. The data show some 900,000 clones, roughly 16% seen once. In germline, CDR1 is MGHRA, CDR2 YSYEKL. The CDR3 totals 18 residues. V lost 1 base, J lost 1 base, and 16 bases lay in between. The chain is built from TRBV4-1 and TRBJ2-2; D uncertain. Sample: naive CD4+ T cells from blood. This clonotype was sampled from a young woman in good health. Here the CDR3 DNA reads TGCGCCAGCAGCCAAGCCCGCTTGGCAGAATTGAACACCGGGGAGCTGTTTTTT. This gives the protein CASSQARLAELNTGELFF.